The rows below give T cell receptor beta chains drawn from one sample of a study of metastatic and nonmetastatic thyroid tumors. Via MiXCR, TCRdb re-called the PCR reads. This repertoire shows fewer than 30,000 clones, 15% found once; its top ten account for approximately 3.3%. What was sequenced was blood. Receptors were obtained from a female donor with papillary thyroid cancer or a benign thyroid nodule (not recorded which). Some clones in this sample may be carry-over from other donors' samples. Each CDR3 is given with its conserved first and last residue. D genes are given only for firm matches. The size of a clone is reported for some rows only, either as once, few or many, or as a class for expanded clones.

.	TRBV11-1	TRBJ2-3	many	CASSPGRGATDTQYF	TGTGCCAGCAGCCCGGGTAGGGGTGCCACAGATACGCAGTATTTT
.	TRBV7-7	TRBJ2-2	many	CASSLSGFGTGELFF	TGTGCTAGCAGCTTGTCTGGCTTCGGCACCGGGGAGCTGTTTTTT
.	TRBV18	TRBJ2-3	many	CASSPHGLTDTQYF	TGTGCCAGCTCACCACACGGACTCACAGATACGCAGTATTTT
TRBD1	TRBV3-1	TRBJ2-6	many	CASSPGTGTGANVLTF	TGTGCCAGCAGCCCCGGGACAGGGACTGGGGCCAACGTCCTGACTTTC
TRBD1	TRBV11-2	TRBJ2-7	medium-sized	CASSKGQGIYEQYF	TGTGCCAGCAGCAAGGGACAGGGAATCTACGAGCAGTACTTC
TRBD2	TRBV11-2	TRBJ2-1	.	CANSSGLAVYEQFF	TGTGCCAACAGCTCGGGACTAGCGGTTTATGAGCAGTTCTTC
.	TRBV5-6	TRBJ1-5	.	CASSLEGVQPQHF	TGTGCCAGCAGCTTGGAAGGGGTTCAGCCCCAGCATTTT
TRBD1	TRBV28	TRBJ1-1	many	CASSLEGARTEAFF	TGTGCCAGCAGTTTAGAGGGGGCGCGGACTGAAGCTTTCTTT
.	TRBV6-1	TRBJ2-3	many	CASSLQQFSTDTQYF	TGTGCCAGCAGTTTACAGCAGTTTAGCACAGATACGCAGTATTTT
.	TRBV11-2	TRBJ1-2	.	CASSLDLCIMPYGYTF	TGTGCCAGCAGCTTAGATCTATGCATTATGCCCTATGGCTACACCTTC
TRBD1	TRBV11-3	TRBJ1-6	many	CASSLDRRQGFEPSNSPLHF	TGTGCCAGCAGCTTAGACCGTCGACAGGGGTTCGAACCATCAAATTCACCCCTCCACTTT
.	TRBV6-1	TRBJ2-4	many	CASSEPAGLTKNIQYF	TGTGCCAGCAGTGAACCGGCAGGGCTGACCAAAAACATTCAGTACTTC
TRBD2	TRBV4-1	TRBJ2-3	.	CASSQARLAGGSTDTQYF	TGCGCCAGCAGCCAAGCCCGACTAGCGGGGGGTAGCACAGATACGCAGTATTTT
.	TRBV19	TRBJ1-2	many	CASSVGQSYIYGYTF	TGTGCCAGTAGTGTCGGACAGTCCTATATCTATGGCTACACCTTC
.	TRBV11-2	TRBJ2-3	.	CASSTLQGDTQYF	TGTGCCAGCAGCACGCTCCAGGGGGATACGCAGTATTTT